This TCR beta chain originates from a study of neurological immune-mediated disorders. Points from the study as a whole: It was the repertoires of 18 of 34 multiple sclerosis patients that phylogenetic grouping placed in one related-CDR3 cluster, which is a possible signature. The absence of any CDR3 amino acid sequence shared by expanded clones across subjects suggests that repertoires were private in all groups.

Looked up from germline, CDR1 is WSHSY and CDR2 is SAAADI. V was trimmed by 2 bases and J by 2 bases, leaving 8 bases between them. The CDR3 has 14 amino acids. This clonotype was recorded many times. The antigen remains unidentified. 5'RACE with 10-nucleotide random UMIs generated the cDNA. Over 170 million TCR-beta sequences from 15-18 subjects came out of each sequencing run. From the 5' RACE reads, TCRdb called clonotypes with MiXCR, one entry per CDR3 protein. The table has 55,000 to 75,000 distinct CDR3 sequences, roughly 2.5% seen once. This chain links TRBV10-2 with TRBJ2-3, with D maybe TRBD1 (5 bases). Source material: PBMCs. The sequence was obtained from a man aged 45-65 years with multiple sclerosis. The CDR3 spells CASSEMGPTDTQYF. The DNA of the CDR3 is TGCGCCAGCAGTGAGATGGGGCCCACAGATACGCAGTATTTT.